This record looks at one TCR beta chain sequence and its context. Seattle researchers signed up patients amid active infection and tracked them longitudinally. This sample was taken from a study of blood T cell repertoires in COVID-19. Overall study: Sources were T cells, B-cell-depleted T cells, or PBMCs; the material itself was cDNA or gDNA.

Authors' analysis steps: Estimated nucleated cell counts came from reference gene primer amplification. Profiled with immunoSEQ multiplex PCR; TCRdb holds only in-frame clones, not every one. The DNA was the basis for D and trimming; V, J and clone size are from that table. The data show over 200,000 clones, about 90% seen once. The sample taken for sequencing was peripheral blood. The TCR was taken from a person aged 18-29 years with COVID-19, enrolled during active disease.

The CDR3 loop is CASSNNAQETQYF. In DNA form, the CDR3 reads TGCGCCAGCAGTAACAATGCACAAGAGACCCAGTACTTC. This chain uses TRBV5-1 with TRBJ2-5; D gene uncertain. Germline CDR1 reads SGHRS; CDR2 reads YFSETQ. The CDR3 spans 13 residues. The germline V and J ends were trimmed by 5 bases and 2 bases, with 10 bases remaining between them.